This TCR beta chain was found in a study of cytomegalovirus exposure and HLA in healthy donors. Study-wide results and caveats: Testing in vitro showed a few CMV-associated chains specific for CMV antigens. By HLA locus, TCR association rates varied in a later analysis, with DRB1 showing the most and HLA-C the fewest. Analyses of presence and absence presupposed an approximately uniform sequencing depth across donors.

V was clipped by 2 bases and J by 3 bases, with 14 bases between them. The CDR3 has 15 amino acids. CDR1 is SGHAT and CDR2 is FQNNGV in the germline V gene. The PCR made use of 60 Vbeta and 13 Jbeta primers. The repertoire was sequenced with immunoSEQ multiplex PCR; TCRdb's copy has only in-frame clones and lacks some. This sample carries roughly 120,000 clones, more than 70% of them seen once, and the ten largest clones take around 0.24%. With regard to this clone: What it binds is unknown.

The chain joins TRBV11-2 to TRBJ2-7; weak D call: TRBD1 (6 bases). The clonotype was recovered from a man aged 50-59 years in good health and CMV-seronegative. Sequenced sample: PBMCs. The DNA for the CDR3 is TGTGCCAGCAGCTTAATAAGAAGGGGGAGCTACGAGCAGTACTTC. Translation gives CASSLIRRGSYEQYF.